The 10 T cell receptor beta chains presented below share a single source sample, sequenced in a study of cytomegalovirus exposure and HLA in healthy donors. 60 Vbeta and 13 Jbeta primers were used in PCR. Sequencing used immunoSEQ multiplex PCR; TCRdb keeps in-frame clones, though not all of them. The table records roughly 180,000 clones, 70% to 80% of them present only once. Sequences were obtained from PBMCs. The receptors were gathered from a woman aged 55-69 years in good health and CMV-seropositive.

On this clone itself: Compared with germline, one end of the junction differs, possibly owing to a read error. V gene TRBV7-9 combines with J gene TRBJ1-1; maybe TRBD1 (5 bases). This CDR3 contains 12 residues. CDR1 and CDR2 from the germline V gene are SEHNR and FQNEAQ (reference sequence). The CDR3 sequence: CSSRNEQGQAFF. The CDR3 DNA follows: TGTTCCAGCAGAAATGAGCAGGGCCAAGCTTTCTTT.

The chain has TRBV27 and TRBJ1-5; a possible D gene is TRBD1 (6 bases). Germline V gives CDR1 MNHEY, CDR2 SMNVEV (reference sequence). Trimming left V 8 bases short and J 0 bases short, with 20 bases between. This CDR3 is 17 amino acids long. In nucleotides, the CDR3 is TGTGCCAGCGGGGCGGACCACGGACAGATTAGCAATCAGCCCCAGCATTTT. It yields the protein CASGADHGQISNQPQHF.

In its sample, this clone was seen once. The same CDR3 can be traced to other DNA sequences in this sample. The chain is built from TRBV28 and TRBJ2-7; TRBD2 matches at 10 bases. The CDR3 has 15 amino acids. Trimming at V came to 5 bases and at J to 7 bases, leaving 11 bases not matched to a gene. Germline CDR1 is MDHEN and CDR2 is SYDVKM. The CDR3 here is CASSPSGLASGEQYF. The CDR3 nucleotides read TGTGCCAGCAGTCCTTCGGGACTAGCGTCTGGGGAGCAGTACTTC.

The V call is TRBV19, the J call TRBJ1-2; unclear D gene. The germline V and J ends were trimmed by 4 bases and 7 bases, with 13 bases remaining between them. The CDR3 loop spans 13 amino acids. CDR1 is LNHDA, CDR2 SQIVND, per germline (reference sequence). The CDR3: CASSRMQEVGYTF. The DNA of the CDR3 is TGTGCCAGTAGTAGGATGCAGGAAGTTGGCTACACCTTC.

The chain joins TRBV19 to TRBJ2-5; 7 nucleotides match TRBD1. Trimming cost V 9 bases and J 1 base; bases outside gene matches: 8. The CDR3 sequence is 14 residues long. CDR1 is LNHDA and CDR2 is SQIVND in the germline V gene (reference sequence). The CDR3 DNA reads as TGTGCCAGGGAAGGGACAGTCCCCCAAGAGACCCAGTACTTC. This codes for CAREGTVPQETQYF. Complete variable domain (other parts from reference TRBV19 and TRBJ2-5): DGGITQSPKYLFRKEGQNVTLSCEQNLNHDAMYWYRQDPGQGLRLIYYSQIVNDFQKGDIAEGYSVSREKKESFPLTVTSAQKNPTAFYLCAREGTVPQETQYFGPGTRLLVL.

The chain couples TRBV7-7 to TRBJ2-7, with 11 bases fitting TRBD1. The J segment lost 5 bases and the V segment lost 5 bases, leaving 11 bases of the junction unmatched. Per the germline V gene, CDR1 is SSHAT and CDR2 is FNYEAQ (reference sequence). This CDR3 region has 16 residues. CDR3 in DNA: TGTGCCAGCAGCGATCGGGACAGGGGGTGCTCGAACGAGCAGTACTTC. The encoded protein is CASSDRDRGCSNEQYF.

The V and J genes are TRBV7-9 and TRBJ2-5; perhaps TRBD2 as D (5 bases). The CDR3 runs 12 residues. V was pared by 4 bases and J by 5 bases, with 8 bases between. CDR1 is SEHNR, CDR2 FQNEAQ, per germline (reference sequence). The DNA of the CDR3 is TGTGCCAGCAGCTCTAGCTGGGAGACCCAGTACTTC. Its protein product is CASSSSWETQYF.

This clone was counted a few times. The rearrangement joins TRBV11-3 to TRBJ2-7; possibly TRBD1 for D (5 bases). The CDR3 has 12 amino acids. V lost 1 base to trimming and J lost 6 bases, with 7 bases between them. Germline V gene lookup returns CDR1 SGHNT and CDR2 YENEEA. The CDR3 bases are TGTGCCAGCAGCTTAGGTAGGGGCGAGCAGTACTTC. This translates into CASSLGRGEQYF.

The rearrangement links TRBV2 to TRBJ1-1; D is unresolved. CDR3 length: 12 amino acids. The V gene's germline CDR1 is SNHLY and CDR2 FYNNEI. Deletions cut 6 bases from V and 5 bases from J, with 10 bases between. CDR3 nucleotide sequence: TGTGCCAGCAGCCCCCGGTCGACTGAAGCTTTCTTT. This sequence encodes CASSPRSTEAFF.

The chain has TRBV28 and TRBJ1-2; TRBD1 agrees at 9 bases. V lost 6 bases to trimming and J lost 4 bases; unmatched junction nucleotides: 3. The CDR3 contains 13 residues. CDR1 MDHEN and CDR2 SYDVKM come from the germline V gene. The CDR3 nucleotides are TGTGCCAGCAGGACAGGGGGGGGCTATGGCTACACCTTC. This encodes CASRTGGGYGYTF.